Presented here are 17 T cell receptor beta chains from one specimen sequenced in a study of breast tumors, draining lymph nodes, adjacent tissues. TCRdb independently ran MiXCR on the multiplex PCR reads; one entry per CDR3 protein. In the table there are more than 50,000 distinct CDR3 sequences, around 43% of which are singletons. Source material: breast tumor tissue. The receptor set was obtained from a female donor with breast cancer. Some clones in this sample may be carry-over from other donors' samples.

The chain is built from TRBV6-5 and TRBJ1-1, with D unresolved. Per germline, CDR1 MNHEY and CDR2 SVGAGI. The CDR3 is 15 residues long. V was pared by 3 bases and J by 0 bases, with 11 bases between. CDR3 nucleotides: TGTGCCAGCAGTTATTTCAGGATAATGAACACTGAAGCTTTCTTT. This sequence encodes CASSYFRIMNTEAFF.

This clonotype was found many times. The chain joins TRBV6-6 to TRBJ1-2; the match to TRBD1 covers 7 bases. CDR3 length equals 16 residues. The trim removed 5 bases at V and 4 bases at J, leaving 13 bases unmatched. Germline V lookup: CDR1 MNHNY, CDR2 SVGAGI (reference sequence). The CDR3 DNA follows: TGTGCCAGCAGTCGACCGACAGGGACTGATTTCTATGGCTACACCTTC. Protein: CASSRPTGTDFYGYTF.

This clonotype is medium-sized in the sample. V and J are TRBV11-2 and TRBJ1-2, with 8 bases fitting TRBD1. Per germline, CDR1 SGHAT and CDR2 FQNNGV. This CDR3 contains 15 residues. The V and J ends lost 5 bases and 1 base, in that order; junction bases with no gene match: 6. CDR3 bases: TGTGCCAGCAGCCCACGACAGGGGATTAACTATGGCTACACCTTC. Encoded protein: CASSPRQGINYGYTF. Looking up the rest from reference TRBV11-2 and TRBJ1-2 gives the full variable domain: EAGVAQSPRYKIIEKRQSVAFWCNPISGHATLYWYQQILGQGPKLLIQFQNNGVVDDSQLPKDRFSAERLKGVDSTLKIQPAKLEDSAVYLCASSPRQGINYGYTFGSGTRLTVV.

This clonotype was detected many times. The chain uses TRBV4-3 and TRBJ2-7, with D maybe TRBD2 (5 bases). Looked up from germline, CDR1 is LGHNA and CDR2 is YSLEER. The CDR3 length is 15 residues. The ends were cut back, 0 bases at V and 6 bases at J, with 15 bases in the middle. As DNA, the CDR3 is TGCGCCAGCAGCCAAGATGTTCAGGCTGGAGGCGAGCAGTACTTC. Protein: CASSQDVQAGGEQYF.

In this sample, this clonotype turned up once. It may be a read error: a sequence one base away is much more abundant. V and J are TRBV18 and TRBJ2-7; TRBD1 matches at 10 bases. The germline V gene has CDR1 KGHSH and CDR2 LQKENI. The length of the CDR3 is 15 residues. The CDR3 DNA is TGTGCCAGCTCACCACCGACAGGGGGCCTATACGAGCGGTACTTC. This sequence encodes CASSPPTGGLYERYF.

At least ten counts were recorded for this clonotype. The chain couples TRBV20-1 to TRBJ2-5; TRBD1 agrees at 10 bases. Germline V gene data show CDR1 as DFQATT and CDR2 as SNEGSKA (reference sequence). The CDR3 is made up of 14 amino acids. J was trimmed by 10 bases and V by 6 bases; bases with no gene match: 14. This chain's CDR3 is CSATPRDRGKGQYF. The CDR3 bases are TGCAGTGCAACCCCTAGGGACAGGGGAAAAGGCCAGTACTTC.

The CDR3 protein is CASSRVGTDGLNQPQHF. In DNA form, the CDR3 reads TGTGCCAGTAGTAGGGTGGGGACAGACGGCCTCAATCAGCCCCAGCATTTT. The chain has TRBV19 and TRBJ1-5, with 7 bases that match TRBD1. Germline lookup yields CDR1 LNHDA and CDR2 SQIVND (reference sequence). Trimming at V came to 4 bases and at J to 3 bases, leaving 12 bases not matched to a gene. This CDR3 region has 17 residues.

This clonotype was seen repeatedly, ten times or more. The chain recombines TRBV5-6 with TRBJ1-3, with D hard to call. V was pared by 6 bases and J by 1 base, with 8 bases between. The CDR3 covers 13 residues. CDR1 is SGHDT, CDR2 YYEEEE, per germline. CDR3: CASMFGSGNTIYF. The CDR3 DNA follows: TGTGCCAGCATGTTCGGTTCTGGAAACACCATATATTTT.

This clonotype was detected many times. J is TRBJ2-2 and V is TRBV27; the D gene is possibly TRBD1 (6 bases). The CDR3 sequence is 15 residues long. V lost 4 bases and J lost 2, with 11 bases in between. Germline-derived CDR1 and CDR2 are MNHEY and SMNVEV (reference sequence). DNA of the CDR3: TGTGCCAGCAGTTCGCGTGGGACAAACACCGGGGAGCTGTTTTTT. It specifies CASSSRGTNTGELFF.

V and J are TRBV12-3 or TRBV12-4 and TRBJ2-5, with 11 bases aligning to TRBD2. The trim removed 5 bases at V and 10 bases at J, leaving 9 bases unmatched. The CDR3 length is 14 residues. In DNA, the CDR3 is TGTGCCAGCAGTCCCTCGGGACTAGCGGCCGACCAGTACTTC. This translates into CASSPSGLAADQYF.

Within the sample, this clonotype is medium-sized. The J gene is TRBJ1-5, the V gene TRBV20-1, with D hard to call. Trimming stripped 3 bases from V and 3 bases from J, with 9 bases between. This CDR3 has 13 residues. The germline gives CDR1 DFQATT, CDR2 SNEGSKA (reference sequence). The CDR3 region is CSARSQTNQPQHF. The DNA of the CDR3 is TGCAGTGCTAGGTCACAGACCAATCAGCCCCAGCATTTT.

This clonotype is labeled medium-sized. The CDR3 loop is CAISESAGGENQPQHF. Written as DNA, the CDR3 is TGTGCCATCAGTGAGTCGGCAGGGGGCGAAAATCAGCCCCAGCATTTT. The chain has TRBV10-3 and TRBJ1-5, with 8 bases identical to TRBD1. Losses at the gene ends were 0 bases for V and 4 bases for J; bases not matched to a gene: 5. The CDR3 is 16 residues long. Germline V gene sequence: CDR1 ENHRY, CDR2 SYGVKD.

This clonotype was observed many times. V usage is TRBV3-1 and J usage is TRBJ2-5, with 9 bases that match TRBD1. This CDR3 spans 14 amino acids. Germline V gives CDR1 LGHDT, CDR2 YNNKEL (reference sequence). V lost 2 bases and J lost 3; bases outside the gene matches: 1. Here the CDR3 reads CASSQRDREETQYF. The CDR3, as DNA: TGTGCCAGCAGCCAAAGGGACAGGGAAGAGACCCAGTACTTC.

This clonotype was observed a few times. Just one base apart from a much larger clone, this may be a read error. The chain has TRBV9 and TRBJ2-1; D is perhaps TRBD1 or TRBD2 (6 bases each). The CDR3 totals 14 residues. Per the germline V gene, CDR1 is SGDLS and CDR2 is YYNGEE. CDR3 nucleotides: TGTGCCAGCAGCAAAGACGGGGGCTCAAGGGAGCAGTCCTTC. Amino acids: CASSKDGGSREQSF.

This clonotype came up many times. This chain links TRBV20-1 with TRBJ2-1, with D maybe TRBD2 (6 bases). V was shortened by 0 bases and J by 5 bases, with 14 bases between the two germline ends. Germline loops: CDR1 DFQATT, CDR2 SNEGSKA (reference sequence). This CDR3 is 15 amino acids long. As DNA, the CDR3 is TGCAGTGCTAGAGATATAGTGGGGAGGAACAATGAGCAGTTCTTC. This codes for CSARDIVGRNNEQFF.

This clonotype has a count of ten or more. The rearrangement links TRBV5-1 to TRBJ2-7; weak D call: TRBD1 (6 bases). Germline assignment: CDR1 SGHRS and CDR2 YFSETQ. Trimming removed 5 bases from V and 2 bases from J, with 17 bases in between. This CDR3 has 15 amino acids. The CDR3 protein is CASSLGAGETYEQYF. The CDR3 coding sequence is TGCGCCAGCAGTCTAGGGGCAGGGGAAACCTACGAGCAGTACTTC.

The chain has TRBV20-1 and TRBJ2-1; 9 bases fit TRBD1. Trimming removed 5 bases from V and 0 bases from J; junction bases left unmatched: 8. CDR1 DFQATT and CDR2 SNEGSKA come from the germline V gene (reference sequence). This CDR3 has 16 residues. The DNA for the CDR3 is TGCAGTGCTGGGCGGGACAGGGCTAGCTCCTACAATGAGCAGTTCTTC. It encodes CSAGRDRASSYNEQFF.